Here is one T cell receptor beta chain with its context. Its antigen is unknown. These data originate in a study of T cell responses to AZD1222 COVID-19 vaccine. About the research overall: The analysis combined second doses at about 4 or about 12 weeks.

The assay was immunoSEQ multiplex PCR, and TCRdb's table has in-frame clones only and misses some. The sample yields 180,000 or so clones, 94% seen once. Whole-study findings and limits: Across spike, vaccine-associated CD4 TCRs were found, dominant at 160-218 and 743-854. Increases in Spike-specific TCR breadth and depth were seen after two AZD1222 doses. There were mostly white British donors and more females than males, and clonal diversity was possibly underestimated.

The sample here was peripheral blood, taken on day 0 of AZD1222 vaccination. The receptor was isolated from an adult in good health.

The CDR3 bases are TGTGCCAGCAGCCAGGGGAACAGGGATCAGCCCCAGCATTTT. It yields the protein CASSQGNRDQPQHF. V and J are TRBV3-1 (or the pseudogene TRBV3-2) and TRBJ1-5, with D possibly TRBD1 on 6 matching bases. This CDR3 region has 14 residues. CDR1 is LGHDT and CDR2 is YNNKEL in the germline V gene (reference sequence). V was shortened by 3 bases and J by 5 bases, with 11 bases between the two germline ends.